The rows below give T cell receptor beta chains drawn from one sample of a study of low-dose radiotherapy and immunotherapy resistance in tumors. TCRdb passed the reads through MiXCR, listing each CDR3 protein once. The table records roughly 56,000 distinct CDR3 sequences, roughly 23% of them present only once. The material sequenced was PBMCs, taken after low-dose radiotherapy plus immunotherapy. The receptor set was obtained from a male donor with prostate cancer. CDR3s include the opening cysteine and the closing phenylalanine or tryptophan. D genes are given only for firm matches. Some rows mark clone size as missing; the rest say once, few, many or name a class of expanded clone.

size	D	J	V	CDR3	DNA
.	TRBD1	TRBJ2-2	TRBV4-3	CASSLGQGEDTGELLF	TGCGCCAGCAGCCTAGGACAGGGGGAGGACACCGGGGAGCTGTTATTT
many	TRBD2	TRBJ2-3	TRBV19	CAKRLAGGTDTQYF	TGTGCCAAACGACTAGCGGGGGGCACAGATACGCAGTATTTT
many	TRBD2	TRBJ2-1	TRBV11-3	CASSLTLAGGNEQFF	TGTGCCAGCAGCTTAACACTAGCGGGGGGCAATGAGCAGTTCTTC
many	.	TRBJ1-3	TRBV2	CASSEDRPSGNTIYF	TGTGCCAGCAGTGAAGACAGGCCCTCTGGAAACACCATATATTTT
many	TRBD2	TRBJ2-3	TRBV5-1	CASSLSLAGGDTQYF	TGCGCCAGCAGCTTGTCTCTAGCGGGAGGTGATACGCAGTATTTT
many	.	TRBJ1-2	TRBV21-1	CASSKAGDNYGYTF	TGTGCCAGCAGCAAAGCCGGGGACAACTATGGCTACACCTTC
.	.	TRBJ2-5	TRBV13	CASSFPGLQETQYF	TGTGCCAGCAGCTTTCCAGGGTTACAAGAGACCCAGTACTTC
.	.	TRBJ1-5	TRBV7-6	CASSLGTNQPQHF	TGTGCCAGCAGCTTAGGGACAAATCAGCCCCAGCATTTT
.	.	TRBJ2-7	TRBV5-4	CASSPGARGLYEQYF	TGTGCCAGCAGCCCCGGAGCCCGGGGCCTCTACGAGCAGTACTTC
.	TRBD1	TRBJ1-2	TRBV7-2	CASSLRGGRVNYGYTF	TGTGCCAGCAGCTTACGAGGGGGCCGAGTTAACTATGGCTACACCTTC
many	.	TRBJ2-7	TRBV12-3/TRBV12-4	CASSLPNQIYEQYF	TGTGCCAGCAGCCTACCGAATCAGATCTACGAGCAGTACTTC
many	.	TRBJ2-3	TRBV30	CAWSLVRNTQYF	TGTGCCTGGAGTCTGGTCCGGAATACGCAGTATTTT
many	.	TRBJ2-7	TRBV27	CASSLVGGIFYEQYF	TGTGCCAGCAGTTTAGTGGGGGGCATTTTCTACGAGCAGTACTTC
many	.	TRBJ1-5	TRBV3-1	CASSQFRDQPQHF	TGTGCCAGCAGCCAATTTCGGGATCAGCCCCAGCATTTT
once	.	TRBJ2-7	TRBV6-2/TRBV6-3	CASKGGNYGYEQYF	TGTGCCAGCAAAGGGGGGAACTATGGCTACGAGCAGTACTTC
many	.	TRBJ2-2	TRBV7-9	CASSLALPGTGELFF	TGTGCCAGCAGCTTAGCGCTTCCTGGGACCGGGGAGCTGTTTTTT
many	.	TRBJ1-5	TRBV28	CATRPGGSNQPQHF	TGTGCCACCCGCCCGGGGGGTAGCAATCAGCCCCAGCATTTT
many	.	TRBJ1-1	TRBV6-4	CASRLDMSTEAFF	TGTGCCAGCCGCCTCGACATGTCCACTGAAGCTTTCTTT
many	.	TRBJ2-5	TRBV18	CASSPPAFRETQYF	TGTGCCAGCTCACCACCCGCGTTTAGGGAGACCCAGTACTTC
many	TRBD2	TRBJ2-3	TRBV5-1	CASSPTSGSMDTQYF	TGCGCCAGCAGCCCGACTAGCGGGAGTATGGATACGCAGTATTTT
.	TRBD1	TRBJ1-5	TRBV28	CASRGTGASQPQHF	TGTGCCAGCAGGGGGACAGGGGCCTCTCAGCCCCAGCATTTT
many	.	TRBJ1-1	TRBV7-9	CASSKNTEAFF	TGTGCCAGCAGCAAGAACACTGAAGCTTTCTTT
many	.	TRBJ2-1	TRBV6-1	CASRLDVIREQFF	TGTGCCAGTCGACTAGATGTGATACGTGAGCAGTTCTTC
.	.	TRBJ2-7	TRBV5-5	CASSGGRRYEQYF	TGTGCCAGCAGCGGGGGACGACGGTACGAGCAGTACTTC